This TCR beta chain was found in a study of T cell responses to AZD1222 COVID-19 vaccine. Profiling relied on immunoSEQ multiplex PCR, and the TCRdb table lists in-frame clones only, not all of them. Counted here are around 110,000 clones, 80% to 90% occurring once; the ten biggest clones make up around 3.1%. The ends were cut back, 3 bases at V and 5 bases at J, with 8 bases in the middle. This CDR3 region has 13 residues. Germline V gene lookup returns CDR1 SEHNR and CDR2 FQNEAQ (reference sequence). This clone showed up just a few times. Different DNA sequences within this sample yield the same CDR3.

Sequences were derived from peripheral blood, sampled on day 0 of AZD1222 vaccination. This chain connects TRBV7-9 to TRBJ1-5; unclear D gene. This TCR was recovered from an adult in good health. The DNA of the CDR3 is TGTGCCAGCAGCTTGGGCGCTGATCAGCCCCAGCATTTT. It codes for CASSLGADQPQHF.